Presented here are 10 T cell receptor beta chains from one specimen sequenced in a study of blood T cell repertoires in COVID-19. The data were produced by immunoSEQ multiplex PCR, yet TCRdb's version contains in-frame clones alone and is incomplete. The sample includes roughly 280,000 clones, 75% to 95% of them seen just once. Input material: PBMCs or T cells enriched from blood (not recorded which). The origin of the receptors is a man between 35 and 55 years old who had been exposed to COVID-19.

CDR3 protein: CASSGNTGGFQPQHF. The CDR3 DNA follows: TGTGCCAGCAGTGGGAATACAGGGGGCTTCCAGCCCCAGCATTTT. The chain combines TRBV2 with TRBJ1-5; TRBD1 matches 9 bases. J was trimmed by 7 bases and V by 4 bases; bases with no gene match: 8. Germline CDR1 and CDR2: SNHLY and FYNNEI. The CDR3 length is 15 residues.

The V and J genes are TRBV7-2 and TRBJ2-3; 7 bases match TRBD2. J gave up 4 bases and V 6 bases, and 7 bases lay outside the gene matches. The CDR3 runs 14 residues. The germline V gene encodes CDR1 SGHTA and CDR2 FQGNSA. In DNA, the CDR3 is TGTGCCAGCAGTTCCCCCGGGAGGCCAGATACGCAGTATTTT. Translated, it gives CASSSPGRPDTQYF.

The chain is built from TRBV6-4 and TRBJ2-2, with TRBD2 as a possible D gene (5 bases). V lost 5 bases to trimming and J lost 1 base, with 5 bases between them. The CDR3 is 13 amino acids. Germline values: CDR1 MRHNA, CDR2 SNTAGT. The CDR3 spells CASSSGNTGELFF. The CDR3 region has the DNA TGTGCCAGCAGTAGCGGGAACACCGGGGAGCTGTTTTTT.

The rearrangement joins TRBV7-9 to TRBJ1-2; D is unresolved. The CDR3 has 16 residues. V lost 5 bases and J 3 bases, leaving 19 bases between the germline ends. CDR1 and CDR2 from the germline V gene are SEHNR and FQNEAQ (reference sequence). The CDR3 here is CASSRNRNLRDYGYTF. The CDR3 DNA reads TGTGCCAGCAGCCGGAACAGAAACCTGAGGGACTATGGCTACACCTTC.

The chain uses TRBV2 and TRBJ1-3; D is perhaps TRBD1 (6 bases). This CDR3 contains 15 residues. Trimming took off 5 bases at V and 0 bases at J, with 11 bases between the two ends. In germline, CDR1 is SNHLY, CDR2 FYNNEI. DNA for the CDR3: TGTGCCAGCAGTCCGGGGGGCCTCTCTGGAAACACCATATATTTT. Protein: CASSPGGLSGNTIYF.

The chain uses TRBV6-5 and TRBJ1-5, with unresolved D. V gave up 4 bases and J gave up 1 base, with 11 bases separating them. CDR3 length equals 15 residues. Germline values: CDR1 MNHEY, CDR2 SVGAGI. The CDR3 reads CASSFRGFSNQPQHF. DNA for the CDR3: TGTGCCAGCAGTTTTCGAGGGTTCAGCAATCAGCCCCAGCATTTT.

The table lists this clone with a count of one. Written as DNA, the CDR3 is TGTGCCAGCAGCCGTCTAGGGGACACTGAAGCTTTCTTT. Translated: CASSRLGDTEAFF. V and J are TRBV3-1 (or the pseudogene TRBV3-2) and TRBJ1-1; D is possibly TRBD1 (5 bases). The V and J ends lost 4 bases and 3 bases respectively, with 9 bases between them. This CDR3 has 13 residues. In germline, CDR1 is LGHDT, CDR2 YNNKEL (reference sequence).

The chain carries TRBV7-9 and TRBJ2-1; TRBD1 is a possible D gene (5 bases). V dropped 4 bases and J dropped 7 bases, with 17 bases sitting between them. Germline CDR1 and CDR2: SEHNR and FQNEAQ (reference sequence). The CDR3 is 15 residues long. CDR3 residues: CASSSLDSLGNEQFF. The CDR3 nucleotides read TGTGCCAGCAGCTCTCTAGACAGCCTCGGAAATGAGCAGTTCTTC.

The CDR3 spells CASSTDSYNEQFF. CDR3 DNA sequence: TGTGCCAGCAGCACGGACAGCTACAATGAGCAGTTCTTC. J is TRBJ2-1 and V is TRBV9, with D possibly being TRBD1 (6 bases). V was trimmed by 4 bases and J by 3 bases, leaving 8 bases between them. CDR1 SGDLS and CDR2 YYNGEE come from the germline V gene. The CDR3 has 13 residues.

V is TRBV19 and J is TRBJ1-3, with D possibly matching TRBD1 (6 bases). The germline V and J ends were trimmed by 6 bases and 4 bases, with 19 bases remaining between them. The CDR3 length is 16 residues. CDR1 and CDR2 from the germline V gene are LNHDA and SQIVND (reference sequence). CDR3 nucleotide sequence: TGTGCCAGTAGCCCCCAGGGGATGCCGGCCGGAAACACCATATATTTT. It is translated as CASSPQGMPAGNTIYF.